The clone carrying this T cell receptor (beta chain) turned up a few times. The antigen remains undetermined. This same CDR3 is encoded by further DNA sequences in the sample. The sample originates from a study of CD8+ T cells in alopecia areata. Whole-study findings and limits: Shared TCR sequences were less clear between patients than in mice, possibly partly from HLA diversity.

cDNA prepared by RNA extraction and subsequent reverse transcription served as the template for sequencing. Assay used: immunoSEQ multiplex PCR; TCRdb lists only in-frame clones, some missing. Among 150,000 to 200,000 clones listed, less than 80% were seen once. The V gene lost 0 bases and the J gene lost 0 bases, with 4 bases spanning the gap. The length of the CDR3 is 15 residues. Looked up from germline, CDR1 is SGHRS and CDR2 is YFSETQ. The sequence derives from a human donor with alopecia areata. This chain links TRBV5-1 with TRBJ2-6; D gene unclear. Sequenced material: CD8+ T cells sorted from blood, taken at week 0. As DNA, the CDR3 is TGCGCCAGCAGCTTGGACAGCTCTGGGGCCAACGTCCTGACTTTC. Its translation is CASSLDSSGANVLTF. Based on the CDR3 plus reference TRBV5-1 and TRBJ2-6, the full variable domain is KAGVTQTPRYLIKTRGQQVTLSCSPISGHRSVSWYQQTPGQGLQFLFEYFSETQRNKGNFPGRFSGRQFSNSRSEMNVSTLELGDSALYLCASSLDSSGANVLTFGAGSRLTVL.